This TCR beta chain is from a study of tumor and adjacent non-tumor tissue in lung cancer. Study-wide background: Samples averaged roughly 4.4 million productive TCRbeta reads each.

Study conclusions and caveats: Tumor TCR diversity, when higher, was linked to shorter survival.

This clonotype was found many times. Its antigen is unidentified. This CDR3 has 16 amino acids. In germline, CDR1 is MGHRA, CDR2 YSYEKL. Trimming shortened V by 0 bases and J by 2 bases, and 14 bases separated the two germline ends. Three rounds of nested PCR, following a modified ARM-PCR protocol, produced the TCRbeta library. MiXCR, applied by TCRdb to the multiplex PCR reads, yields one record per CDR3 protein. The sample carries 90,000 to 120,000 distinct CDR3 sequences, approximately 60% recorded once. The template was RNA from unsorted bulk tissue. This non-tumor lung sample came from over 3 cm beyond the tumor edge. Newly diagnosed lung cancer patients had thoracic surgery in China, August–late 2014, without prior chemotherapy.

The V call is TRBV4-1, the J call TRBJ2-7; D perhaps matches TRBD1 (6 bases). Sequencing was carried out using distant non-tumor lung tissue. This TCR came from a man aged 30 to 39 with non-small cell lung cancer. CDR3 bases: TGCGCCAGCAGCCAAGATGAACAGGGAAACACCTACGAGCAGTACTTC. Its translation: CASSQDEQGNTYEQYF.